The T cell receptor (beta chain) under discussion was sequenced for a study of a mutant IDH1 vaccine in newly diagnosed glioma. CDR3 length: 15 amino acids. V was pared by 2 bases and J by 1 base, with 6 bases between. In germline, CDR1 is SEHNR, CDR2 FQNEAQ (reference sequence). Sequenced by immunoSEQ multiplex PCR; TCRdb stores in-frame clones only, minus some. The repertoire holds 20,000 to 25,000 clones, 79% seen once, with 8% in the top ten. About this clone itself: No antigen is known for it.

Time point denoted: week 11, during vaccination. In every dose of vaccine, 300 ug of mutant IDH1 20-mer peptide was given alongside topical imiquimod. This specimen was PBMCs, taken from a glioma patient whose treatment included an IDH1 peptide vaccine. The rearrangement links TRBV7-9 to TRBJ2-6; the D is unclear. The receptor's source is a man aged 40-55 years with glioma. CDR3 sequence: CASSLSESGANVLTF. The DNA of the CDR3 is TGTGCCAGCAGCTTATCTGAATCTGGGGCCAACGTCCTGACTTTC.